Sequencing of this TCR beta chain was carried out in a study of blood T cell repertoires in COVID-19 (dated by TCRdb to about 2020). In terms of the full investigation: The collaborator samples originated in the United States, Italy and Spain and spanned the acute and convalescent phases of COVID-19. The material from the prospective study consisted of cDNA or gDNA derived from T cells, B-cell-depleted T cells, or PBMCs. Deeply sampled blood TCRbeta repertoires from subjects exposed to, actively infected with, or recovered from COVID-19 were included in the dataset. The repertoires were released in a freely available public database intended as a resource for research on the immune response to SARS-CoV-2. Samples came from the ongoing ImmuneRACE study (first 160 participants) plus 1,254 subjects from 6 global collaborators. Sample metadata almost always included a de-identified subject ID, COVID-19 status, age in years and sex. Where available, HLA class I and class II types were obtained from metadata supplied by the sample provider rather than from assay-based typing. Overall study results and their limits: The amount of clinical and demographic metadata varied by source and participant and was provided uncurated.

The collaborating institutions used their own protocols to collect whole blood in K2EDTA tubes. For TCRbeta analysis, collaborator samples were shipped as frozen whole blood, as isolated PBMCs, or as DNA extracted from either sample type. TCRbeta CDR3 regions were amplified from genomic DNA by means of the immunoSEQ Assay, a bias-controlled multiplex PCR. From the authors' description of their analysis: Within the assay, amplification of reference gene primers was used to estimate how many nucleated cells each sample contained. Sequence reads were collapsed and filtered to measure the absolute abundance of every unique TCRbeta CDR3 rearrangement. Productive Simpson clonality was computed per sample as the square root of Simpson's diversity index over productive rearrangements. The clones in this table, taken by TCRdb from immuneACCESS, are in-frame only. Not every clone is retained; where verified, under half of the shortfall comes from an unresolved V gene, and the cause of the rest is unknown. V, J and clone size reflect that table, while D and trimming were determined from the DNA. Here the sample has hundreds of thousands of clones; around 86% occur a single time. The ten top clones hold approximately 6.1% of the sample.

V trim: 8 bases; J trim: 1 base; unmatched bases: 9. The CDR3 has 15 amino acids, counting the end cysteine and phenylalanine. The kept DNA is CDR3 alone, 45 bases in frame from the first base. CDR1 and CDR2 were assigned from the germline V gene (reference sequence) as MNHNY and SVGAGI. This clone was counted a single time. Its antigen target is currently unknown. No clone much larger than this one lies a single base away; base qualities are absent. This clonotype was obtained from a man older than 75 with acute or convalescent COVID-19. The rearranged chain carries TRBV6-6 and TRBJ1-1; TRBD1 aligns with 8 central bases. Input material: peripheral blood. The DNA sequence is TGTGCCAGCCGATTCGGAACAGGGGGGAACACTGAAGCTTTCTTT. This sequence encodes CASRFGTGGNTEAFF.